This T cell receptor (beta chain) is drawn from a study of shared clonotypes between healthy human individuals. Looking at the study overall: A couple of women and a few men aged 18 to 49 made up the donors.

Worth noting for this clone: The antigen is undetermined.

Notes on the study in general: Generally, naive subsets (rather than memory subsets) showed larger estimated richness.

The CDR3 is 15 residues long. With 5 bases removed from V and 0 bases from J, the gap between germline ends came to 13 bases. From germline, CDR1 is SGHVS and CDR2 FNYEAQ. CD45RO-negative CD8 cells positively selected for CCR7 made up the naive population, which excluded terminally differentiated effector memory CD45RA+ cells. Profiling relied on immunoSEQ multiplex PCR, and the TCRdb table lists in-frame clones only, not all of them. The sample includes 1.5 million to 2.5 million clones, roughly 94% of them seen just once. This receptor was identified in a man aged 18-30 years in good health. The sequencing input was naive CD8+ T cells sorted from blood. V gene TRBV7-6 combines with J gene TRBJ1-2; tentative D call: TRBD1 (5 bases). The CDR3 sequence is CASSPGGGTNYGYTF. The CDR3 DNA follows: TGTGCCAGCAGCCCGGGTGGGGGGACTAACTATGGCTACACCTTC. Full variable domain (rest looked up from reference TRBV7-6 and TRBJ1-2): GAGVSQSPRYKVTKRGQDVALRCDPISGHVSLYWYRQALGQGPEFLTYFNYEAQQDKSGLPNDRFSAERPEGSISTLTIQRTEQRDSAMYRCASSPGGGTNYGYTFGSGTRLTVV.